This entry lists 20 T cell receptor beta chains sequenced from one sample in a study of blood T cell repertoires in COVID-19. Profiling relied on immunoSEQ multiplex PCR, and the TCRdb table lists in-frame clones only, not all of them. Of 120,000 or so clones listed, about 79% are singletons. The specimen sequenced was peripheral blood. The receptors shown here come from a woman between 50 and 59 years old with acute or convalescent COVID-19.

The V and J genes are TRBV7-9 and TRBJ1-1; unclear D gene. V was trimmed by 5 bases and J by 1 base, leaving 11 bases between them. The V gene's germline CDR1 is SEHNR and CDR2 FQNEAQ (reference sequence). CDR3 size: 14 residues. The DNA for the CDR3 is TGTGCCAGCAGCCAGAAAGACACGAACACTGAAGCTTTCTTT. It encodes CASSQKDTNTEAFF.

A few counts support this clone. V is TRBV5-6 and J is TRBJ1-4, with 9 bases fitting TRBD1. From germline, CDR1 is SGHDT and CDR2 YYEEEE. The CDR3 is 15 amino acids. Losses at the gene ends were 5 bases for V and 7 bases for J; bases not matched to a gene: 9. CDR3 coding DNA: TGTGCCAGCAGTACAGGGGGCGGACAGATTGAAAAACTGTTTTTT. It codes for CASSTGGGQIEKLFF.

The gene calls are TRBV6-5 and TRBJ2-7; 8 nucleotides match TRBD1. The germline CDR1 and CDR2 sequences are MNHEY and SVGAGI. The V and J ends lost 7 bases and 2 bases, in that order; junction bases with no gene match: 4. This CDR3 comprises 13 residues. CDR3 sequence: CASNHRGAYEQYF. The CDR3 DNA is TGTGCCAGCAACCACAGGGGGGCCTACGAGCAGTACTTC.

The rearrangement uses TRBV2 and TRBJ2-1, with D possibly matching TRBD2 (6 bases). The CDR3 loop spans 16 amino acids. Deletions cut 6 bases from V and 8 bases from J, with 23 bases between. Germline CDR1 is SNHLY and CDR2 is FYNNEI. In DNA form, the CDR3 reads TGTGCCAGCAGGGAACTCGGGACTTCCATGGAGGATGAGCAGTTCTTC. This encodes CASRELGTSMEDEQFF.

This chain connects TRBV19 to TRBJ1-6, with D possibly TRBD1 on 5 matching bases. The CDR3 totals 13 residues. V was shortened by 5 bases and J by 15 bases, with 17 bases between the two germline ends. From germline, CDR1 is LNHDA and CDR2 SQIVND (reference sequence). The CDR3 coding sequence is TGTGCCAGTAGTCGTGAGGTTCAGGGTTTCCTCCACTTT. This translates into CASSREVQGFLHF.

This rearrangement joins TRBV9 to TRBJ1-6, with a weak D call TRBD1 (6 bases). The germline V gene encodes CDR1 SGDLS and CDR2 YYNGEE. The CDR3 has 15 residues. Trimming left V 3 bases short and J 7 bases short, with 14 bases between. The CDR3 region has the DNA TGTGCCAGCAGCGCGCCTCAGGGGTCCAATTCACCCCTCCACTTT. It translates to CASSAPQGSNSPLHF.

The chain couples TRBV5-1 to TRBJ1-1; 7 bases are a match to TRBD1. Germline trimming cut 4 bases from V and 8 bases from J; bases unmatched to any gene: 14. The CDR3 loop spans 15 amino acids. Germline CDR1 is SGHRS and CDR2 is YFSETQ. The chain's CDR3 is CASSPEGGQRREAFF. CDR3 nucleotides: TGCGCCAGCAGCCCCGAGGGGGGACAGCGAAGAGAAGCTTTCTTT.

The rearrangement joins TRBV5-6 to TRBJ1-2, with 9 bases that match TRBD1. The CDR3 is 14 amino acids. Germline V lookup: CDR1 SGHDT, CDR2 YYEEEE. The V and J ends lost 4 bases and 2 bases, in that order; junction bases with no gene match: 3. DNA of the CDR3: TGTGCCAGCAGCATGGGACAGGGAAACTATGGCTACACCTTC. Translation: CASSMGQGNYGYTF.

The chain combines TRBV9 with TRBJ2-1; weak D call: TRBD2 (6 bases). Germline V gives CDR1 SGDLS, CDR2 YYNGEE. The CDR3 has 14 residues. The germline V and J ends were trimmed by 1 base and 5 bases, with 10 bases remaining between them. CDR3 amino acids: CASSVSAGHNEQFF. In DNA, the CDR3 is TGTGCCAGCAGCGTATCTGCGGGACACAATGAGCAGTTCTTC.

The genes are TRBV5-1 and TRBJ2-1; 7 bases are a match to TRBD1. Trimming cost V 4 bases and J 4 bases; bases outside gene matches: 8. The length of the CDR3 is 15 residues. Germline lookup yields CDR1 SGHRS and CDR2 YFSETQ. For the CDR3, the DNA is TGCGCCAGCAGCCAGGGGGTTTCAACGTACAATGAGCAGTTCTTC. It codes for CASSQGVSTYNEQFF. The whole variable domain, remainder taken from reference TRBV5-1 and TRBJ2-1, is KAGVTQTPRYLIKTRGQQVTLSCSPISGHRSVSWYQQTPGQGLQFLFEYFSETQRNKGNFPGRFSGRQFSNSRSEMNVSTLELGDSALYLCASSQGVSTYNEQFFGPGTRLTVL.

The V gene is TRBV11-2, the J gene TRBJ2-7; D remains ambiguous. The CDR3 extends over 16 amino acids. With 2 bases removed from V and 1 base from J, the gap between germline ends came to 15 bases. Germline lookup yields CDR1 SGHAT and CDR2 FQNNGV. The chain's CDR3 is CASSLKVAGKSYEQYF. Here the CDR3 DNA reads TGTGCCAGCAGCTTAAAAGTGGCAGGAAAGTCCTACGAGCAGTACTTC.

The rearrangement joins TRBV19 to TRBJ2-1; 7 nucleotides line up with TRBD1. The CDR3 covers 14 residues. Germline trimming cut 7 bases from V and 9 bases from J; bases unmatched to any gene: 12. Germline V lookup: CDR1 LNHDA, CDR2 SQIVND (reference sequence). In DNA, the CDR3 is TGTGCCAGTACCCTAGGTGGGACAGTCGGTGAGCAGTTCTTC. Amino acids: CASTLGGTVGEQFF.

A single count supports this clone. V gene TRBV21-1 combines with J gene TRBJ2-3; the table's D call, TRBD2, was not checked against the DNA. TRBV21-1 is given as a pseudogene. The CDR3 loop spans 15 amino acids. CDR3 region: CASSSLSGAPDTQYF. CDR3 DNA sequence: TGTGCCAGCAGCAGCCTTAGCGGGGCCCCAGATACGCAGTATTTT.

This clone is a singleton in its sample. The chain joins TRBV28 to TRBJ1-2; 8 bases map to TRBD1. V trimming: 5 bases; J trimming: 5 bases; junction bases outside the gene matches: 16. CDR1 and CDR2 from the germline V gene are MDHEN and SYDVKM. This CDR3 has 17 amino acids. CDR3 sequence (DNA): TGTGCCAGCAGTCCCCATCCTCGGACAGGGAAGAAGTATGGCTACACCTTC. Translating gives CASSPHPRTGKKYGYTF.

Comment on this clone: Other DNA sequences from this sample encode an identical CDR3 as well. V gene TRBV27 combines with J gene TRBJ2-2; tentatively, D is TRBD2 (6 bases). The germline V and J ends were trimmed by 2 bases and 5 bases, with 6 bases remaining between them. This CDR3 has 13 amino acids. Per germline, CDR1 MNHEY and CDR2 SMNVEV (reference sequence). The CDR3 reads CASSLRGTGELFF. CDR3 bases: TGTGCCAGCAGTTTACGGGGGACCGGGGAGCTGTTTTTT.

This clone occurred once. This chain connects TRBV7-9 to TRBJ1-2; 7 bases map to TRBD1. J was trimmed by 0 bases and V by 7 bases; bases with no gene match: 17. The CDR3 consists of 18 residues. Germline V gives CDR1 SEHNR, CDR2 FQNEAQ (reference sequence). CDR3 protein: CASISGTAIYQTNYGYTF. CDR3 nucleotides: TGTGCCAGCATCTCCGGGACAGCGATTTATCAGACTAACTATGGCTACACCTTC.

This chain connects TRBV2 to TRBJ1-3; D ambiguous. CDR1 SNHLY and CDR2 FYNNEI come from the germline V gene. V was clipped by 1 base and J by 4 bases, with 5 bases between them. The CDR3 consists of 13 residues. CDR3 coding DNA: TGTGCCAGCAGTGAAGTCCAAGGAAACACCATATATTTT. This codes for CASSEVQGNTIYF.

Concerning this clone itself: Different DNA sequences within this sample yield the same CDR3. J is TRBJ1-5 and V is TRBV5-4; 7 bases are shared with TRBD1. V lost 4 bases to trimming and J lost 2 bases; unmatched junction nucleotides: 3. Germline CDR1 is SGHNT and CDR2 is YYREEE (reference sequence). The length of the CDR3 is 14 residues. As DNA, the CDR3 is TGTGCCAGCAGCGTCGACAGGGGCAATCAGCCCCAGCATTTT. Translated: CASSVDRGNQPQHF.

The V gene is TRBV5-1, the J gene TRBJ2-1, with 7 bases fitting TRBD2. Germline CDR1 reads SGHRS; CDR2 reads YFSETQ. This CDR3 has 16 amino acids. V lost 0 bases to trimming and J lost 7 bases; unmatched junction nucleotides: 10. CDR3 in amino acids: CASSLGPRGVGNEQFF. The CDR3 region has the DNA TGCGCCAGCAGCTTGGGGCCTCGGGGGGTCGGGAATGAGCAGTTCTTC.

The chain couples TRBV6-5 to TRBJ2-3; D is possibly TRBD1 (5 bases). Trimming removed 9 bases at V and 3 bases at J, with 10 bases between. The CDR3 contains 12 residues. Germline V gene lookup returns CDR1 MNHEY and CDR2 SVGAGI. The CDR3 region has the DNA TGTGCCAGTCTTCAGGGAACAGATACGCAGTATTTT. Translated: CASLQGTDTQYF.